These 3 T cell receptor beta chains came from one sample sequenced in a study of cytomegalovirus exposure and HLA in healthy donors. 13 Jbeta primers and 60 Vbeta primers were used for the PCR. The assay was immunoSEQ multiplex PCR, and TCRdb's table has in-frame clones only and misses some. The sample has under 200,000 clones; about four fifths are singletons. Sample: PBMCs. The receptors stem from a woman aged 50 to 60 in good health and CMV-seropositive.

The V gene is TRBV5-6, the J gene TRBJ2-7; TRBD2 is a possible D gene (6 bases). The CDR3 consists of 13 residues. CDR1 is SGHDT, CDR2 YYEEEE, per germline. V lost 2 bases to trimming and J lost 3 bases, with 9 bases between them. The CDR3 region has the DNA TGTGCCAGCAGCTTCCGGGAGTACTACGAGCAGTACTTC. Its protein product is CASSFREYYEQYF.

This sequence joins TRBV7-9 and TRBJ2-2, with D hard to call. The germline V gene has CDR1 SEHNR and CDR2 FQNEAQ (reference sequence). V was pared by 4 bases and J by 8 bases, with 14 bases between. This CDR3 has 14 amino acids. CDR3 nucleotides: TGTGCCAGCAGCTCCGACTTAATTGGAGGGGAGCTGTTTTTT. Residues: CASSSDLIGGELFF. The full variable domain, completed using reference TRBV7-9 and TRBJ2-2, is DTGVSQNPRHKITKRGQNVTFRCDPISEHNRLYWYRQTLGQGPEFLTYFQNEAQLEKSRLLSDRFSAERPKGSFSTLEIQRTEQGDSAMYLCASSSDLIGGELFFGEGSRLTVL.

The gene calls are TRBV7-9 and TRBJ2-5, with 9 bases fitting TRBD2. The germline V gene encodes CDR1 SEHNR and CDR2 FQNEAQ (reference sequence). CDR3 length: 15 residues. Trimming cost V 3 bases and J 5 bases; bases outside gene matches: 7. The CDR3 bases are TGTGCCAGCAGCTTCGCGGCGGGAGGGTTGGAGACCCAGTACTTC. Translating gives CASSFAAGGLETQYF. Full variable domain (rest looked up from reference TRBV7-9 and TRBJ2-5): DTGVSQNPRHKITKRGQNVTFRCDPISEHNRLYWYRQTLGQGPEFLTYFQNEAQLEKSRLLSDRFSAERPKGSFSTLEIQRTEQGDSAMYLCASSFAAGGLETQYFGPGTRLLVL.